Reported below is one T cell receptor (beta chain). This sample was taken from a study of blood T cell repertoires in COVID-19. Authors' methods: Reference gene primer amplification yielded estimated nucleated cell counts. Repertoires were generated with immunoSEQ multiplex PCR, while TCRdb's copy carries only in-frame clones and drops some. V, J and clone size derive from that table, while D and trimming were established from the DNA sequence. The sample contains 300,000 or so clones, about 89% of which appear only once. The CDR3 loop spans 17 amino acids. CDR1 is GTSNPN and CDR2 is SVGIG in the germline V gene (reference sequence). V was clipped by 3 bases and J by 1 base; unmatched bases: 8.

The source material was peripheral blood. The clonotype originates from a woman in her twenties or thirties with COVID-19, enrolled during active disease. The chain has TRBV30 and TRBJ2-7; TRBD2 matches at 14 bases. The CDR3 DNA sequence: TGTGCCTGGAGAAAACCGGGACTAGCGGGAGCTTCCTACGAGCAGTACTTC. Its translation: CAWRKPGLAGASYEQYF.